The 5 T cell receptor beta chains in this list originate from one sample, sequenced in a study of blood T cell repertoires in COVID-19. The repertoire was sequenced with immunoSEQ multiplex PCR; TCRdb's copy has only in-frame clones and lacks some. The sample holds 200,000 to 250,000 clones, approximately 78% seen once. The sample consisted of PBMCs or T cells enriched from blood (not recorded which). The origin of the receptors is a man in his forties or fifties who had recovered from COVID-19.

The chain links TRBV3-1 (or the pseudogene TRBV3-2) to TRBJ2-1, with D perhaps matching TRBD2 (6 bases). Germline lookup yields CDR1 LGHDT and CDR2 YNNKEL (reference sequence). V was trimmed by 6 bases and J by 1 base, leaving 16 bases between them. This CDR3 spans 16 amino acids. The CDR3 sequence is CASRPWDSNSYNEQFF. The CDR3 nucleotides are TGTGCCAGCAGACCATGGGACTCGAATTCCTACAATGAGCAGTTCTTC.

This chain connects TRBV7-9 to TRBJ1-2, with 8 bases fitting TRBD1. The J segment lost 6 bases and the V segment lost 3 bases, leaving 3 bases of the junction unmatched. Germline V gives CDR1 SEHNR, CDR2 FQNEAQ (reference sequence). The CDR3 runs to 13 residues. The DNA of the CDR3 is TGTGCCAGCAGCTTGACAGGGGTCAATGGCTACACCTTC. Its protein product is CASSLTGVNGYTF. Variable domain in full (rest from reference TRBV7-9 and TRBJ1-2): DTGVSQNPRHKITKRGQNVTFRCDPISEHNRLYWYRQTLGQGPEFLTYFQNEAQLEKSRLLSDRFSAERPKGSFSTLEIQRTEQGDSAMYLCASSLTGVNGYTFGSGTRLTVV.

The chain employs TRBV19 and TRBJ1-6, with TRBD1 as a possible D gene (6 bases). CDR1 is LNHDA and CDR2 is SQIVND in the germline V gene (reference sequence). The germline V and J ends were trimmed by 2 bases and 0 bases, with 14 bases remaining between them. The CDR3 spans 18 residues. The CDR3 nucleotides read TGTGCCAGTAGTATATCGACAGGACAAAGCTCCTATAATTCACCCCTCCACTTT. This gives the protein CASSISTGQSSYNSPLHF.

J is TRBJ2-1 and V is TRBV7-3; the match to TRBD2 covers 12 bases. Germline CDR1 and CDR2: SGHTA and FQGTGA. CDR3 length: 15 amino acids. V trimming: 5 bases; J trimming: 7 bases; junction bases outside the gene matches: 6. The CDR3 loop reads CASSQLAGGLNEQFF. The CDR3 DNA reads as TGTGCCAGCAGCCAACTAGCGGGGGGCCTAAATGAGCAGTTCTTC. Complete variable domain (other parts from reference TRBV7-3 and TRBJ2-1): GAGVSQTPSNKVTEKGKYVELRCDPISGHTALYWYRQSLGQGPEFLIYFQGTGAADDSGLPNDRFFAVRPEGSVSTLKIQRTERGDSAVYLCASSQLAGGLNEQFFGPGTRLTVL.

The chain uses TRBV6-1 and TRBJ2-7; the D gene is possibly TRBD2 (5 bases). The germline V gene encodes CDR1 MNHNS and CDR2 SASEGT. This CDR3 has 11 amino acids. V lost 2 bases to trimming and J lost 7 bases, with 6 bases between them. The CDR3 region has the DNA TGTGCCAGCAGTGAATGGGAGGAGCAGTACTTC. Residues: CASSEWEEQYF.